The 20 T cell receptor beta chains reported below all come from one sample, sequenced in a study of response to subunit inactivated influenza vaccine. TCRdb re-called the RT-PCR reads through MiXCR, storing one row per CDR3 protein. The data hold fewer than 250,000 distinct CDR3 sequences, with around 14% observed a single time. The sequenced sample was CD8+ T cells sorted from PBMCs, obtained approximately 5 days after vaccination. These TCRs come from a middle-aged man who received an inactivated influenza vaccine.

The J gene is TRBJ2-5, the V gene TRBV12-3 or TRBV12-4, with a tentative D call TRBD1 (6 bases). V lost 5 bases and J 9 bases, leaving 19 bases between the germline ends. The CDR3 extends over 14 amino acids. This chain's CDR3 is CASSEMTGQGSQYF. In DNA, the CDR3 is TGTGCCAGCAGTGAAATGACAGGTCAAGGGTCCCAGTACTTC.

This clonotype was counted ten times or more. The gene calls are TRBV5-6 and TRBJ2-1; 10 nucleotides agree with TRBD2. J lost 8 bases, V lost 4 bases, and 6 bases had no gene match. There are 14 residues in the CDR3. Looked up from germline, CDR1 is SGHDT and CDR2 is YYEEEE. CDR3 nucleotides: TGTGCCAGCAGCGTTACCGGGACTAGCGATGAGCAGTTCTTC. It specifies CASSVTGTSDEQFF.

This chain connects TRBV4-2 to TRBJ2-1, with TRBD2 identical over 11 bases. V lost 1 base to trimming and J lost 7 bases; unmatched junction nucleotides: 18. The CDR3 length is 20 residues. Germline CDR1 LGHNA, CDR2 YNFKEQ. The CDR3: CASSQAYDGTSGSLGNEQFF. DNA of the CDR3: TGTGCCAGCAGCCAAGCCTACGACGGAACTAGCGGGAGCCTGGGGAATGAGCAGTTCTTC.

This clonotype showed up many times. This chain joins TRBV7-2 and TRBJ2-5, with unresolved D. Trimming cost V 0 bases and J 9 bases, with 14 bases left between them. The CDR3 has 14 residues. CDR1 and CDR2 from the germline V gene are SGHTA and FQGNSA. The CDR3: CASSLAVLPEAQYF. CDR3 nucleotides: TGTGCCAGCAGCTTAGCGGTCCTACCTGAGGCCCAGTACTTC.

This clonotype was observed a handful of times. The rearrangement joins TRBV12-3 or TRBV12-4 to TRBJ2-2, with 8 bases matching TRBD1. The CDR3 is made up of 17 amino acids. The V gene end was trimmed by 6 bases and the J gene end by 4 bases; junction bases not matched to a gene: 13. CDR3 in DNA: TGTGCCAGCAGCCAAGATCCCGGGACAGGAGGCACCGGGGAGCTGTTTTTT. This gives the protein CASSQDPGTGGTGELFF.

There are a few counts of this clonotype. The J gene is TRBJ1-1, the V gene TRBV15, with a weak D call TRBD1 (6 bases). Trimming took 0 bases from V and 8 from J, leaving 13 bases between them. The length of the CDR3 is 14 residues. The V gene's germline CDR1 is LNHNV and CDR2 YYDKDF (reference sequence). The chain's CDR3 is CATSREGATKEAFF. In nucleotides, the CDR3 is TGTGCCACCAGCAGAGAGGGGGCCACGAAGGAAGCTTTCTTT.

The chain uses TRBV5-6 and TRBJ2-3; D is possibly TRBD2 (6 bases). Germline V gene data show CDR1 as SGHDT and CDR2 as YYEEEE. The CDR3 contains 16 residues. V lost 2 bases to trimming and J lost 2 bases, with 15 bases between them. CDR3 residues: CASSFGAGRPTDTQYF. In DNA form, the CDR3 reads TGTGCCAGCAGCTTCGGCGCGGGGCGACCCACAGATACGCAGTATTTT.

As for this clonotype: Since a much larger clone is just one base distant, this may be a read error. This chain uses TRBV4-2 with TRBJ2-2; D is uncertain. Germline CDR1 reads LGHNA; CDR2 reads YNFKEQ. This CDR3 comprises 12 residues. V was trimmed by 3 bases and J by 1 base, leaving 0 bases between them. The CDR3 nucleotides read TGTGCCAGCAGCCAGAACACCGGGGAGCTGTTTTTT. Its translation: CASSQNTGELFF.

This clonotype was seen a handful of times. The V call is TRBV6-2 or TRBV6-3, the J call TRBJ2-3; 7 bases are a match to TRBD1. With V trimmed by 8 bases and J by 4 bases, 6 bases remained unmatched. There are 13 residues in the CDR3. Germline V lookup: CDR1 MNHEY, CDR2 SVGEGT. The CDR3 nucleotides read TGTGCCAGCGAGGGGGACAGTGCAGATACGCAGTATTTT. Its translation is CASEGDSADTQYF.

This chain connects TRBV5-1 to TRBJ2-3, with D perhaps matching TRBD1 (6 bases). The length of the CDR3 is 17 residues. The V and J ends lost 0 bases and 0 bases respectively, with 14 bases between them. Germline V gene lookup returns CDR1 SGHRS and CDR2 YFSETQ. The CDR3 protein is CASSLVLGTPSTDTQYF. In DNA, the CDR3 is TGCGCCAGCAGCTTGGTGTTGGGGACACCTAGCACAGATACGCAGTATTTT.

This clonotype was found a few times. This rearrangement joins TRBV7-2 to TRBJ2-3; tentatively, D is TRBD1 or TRBD2 (5 bases each). Germline CDR1 is SGHTA and CDR2 is FQGNSA. The CDR3 has 16 residues. V was cut by 4 bases and J by 4 bases, with 18 bases left in between. The CDR3, as DNA: TGTGCCAGCAGCTCAATCCGGGACGTGGATGCAGATACGCAGTATTTT. Protein sequence: CASSSIRDVDADTQYF.

This clonotype was recorded a few times. V usage is TRBV6-2 or TRBV6-3 and J usage is TRBJ1-1, with TRBD1 identical over 9 bases. This CDR3 spans 12 amino acids. Trimming removed 8 bases from V and 4 bases from J; junction bases left unmatched: 2. Germline CDR1 and CDR2: MNHEY and SVGEGT. The CDR3 loop reads CASGTGSTEAFF. CDR3 DNA sequence: TGTGCCAGCGGGACAGGGAGCACTGAAGCTTTCTTT.

This rearrangement joins TRBV14 to TRBJ2-3, with D perhaps matching TRBD1 or TRBD2 (5 bases each). Germline CDR1 is SGHDN and CDR2 is FVKESK. The V and J ends lost 0 bases and 2 bases respectively, with 15 bases between them. CDR3 length: 17 amino acids. The CDR3 spells CASSQDLIRDLTDTQYF. As DNA, the CDR3 is TGTGCCAGCAGCCAAGACTTGATAAGGGACCTCACAGATACGCAGTATTTT.

V gene TRBV11-2 combines with J gene TRBJ2-5, with D possibly TRBD2 on 5 matching bases. Germline V gene data show CDR1 as SGHAT and CDR2 as FQNNGV. This CDR3 comprises 14 residues. V was pared by 4 bases and J by 4 bases, with 13 bases between. The CDR3 loop reads CASSSLYAGETQYF. As DNA, the CDR3 is TGTGCCAGCAGCTCCTTATATGCGGGAGAGACCCAGTACTTC.

J is TRBJ2-7 and V is TRBV11-2, with 9 bases that match TRBD2. Germline V CDR1 and CDR2: SGHAT, FQNNGV. This CDR3 contains 18 residues. Trimming at V came to 1 base and at J to 0 bases, leaving 10 bases not matched to a gene. CDR3: CASSLGSGSPGTSYEQYF. As DNA, the CDR3 is TGTGCCAGCAGCTTAGGTAGCGGGAGCCCCGGGACCTCCTACGAGCAGTACTTC.

The CDR3 sequence is CSARGGSGANVLTF. In DNA form, the CDR3 reads TGCAGTGCTAGGGGGGGGTCCGGGGCCAACGTCCTGACTTTC. The chain recombines TRBV20-1 with TRBJ2-6; 7 bases map to TRBD2. CDR1 is DFQATT, CDR2 SNEGSKA, per germline (reference sequence). The CDR3 contains 14 residues. With 3 bases clipped from V and 4 bases from J, the junction kept 3 bases outside the gene matches.

The chain joins TRBV29-1 to TRBJ1-1; D is uncertain. Trimming cost V 4 bases and J 6 bases, with 15 bases left between them. The CDR3 runs 13 residues. Germline loops: CDR1 SQVTM, CDR2 ANQGSEA. The CDR3 DNA sequence: TGCAGCGTTGTTCCTGGCCCGGGTCCTGAAGCTTTCTTT. Amino acid sequence: CSVVPGPGPEAFF.

This clonotype occurred a few times. The gene calls are TRBV10-3 and TRBJ2-7; 8 bases are a match to TRBD1. This CDR3 comprises 13 residues. Germline assignment: CDR1 ENHRY and CDR2 SYGVKD. V lost 8 bases and J lost 4; bases outside the gene matches: 7. The CDR3 DNA reads as TGTGCCATCCGTTCGGACAGGGAGTACGAGCAGTACTTC. Encoded protein: CAIRSDREYEQYF.

The gene calls are TRBV6-2 or TRBV6-3 and TRBJ2-3; 7 positions match TRBD1. V lost 6 bases and J lost 0; bases outside the gene matches: 12. The CDR3 contains 17 residues. Per the germline V gene, CDR1 is MNHEY and CDR2 is SVGEGT. CDR3 nucleotides: TGTGCCAGCAGAAGCTGGACCGGGACAGCCAGCACAGATACGCAGTATTTT. Amino acids: CASRSWTGTASTDTQYF.

The chain uses TRBV12-5 and TRBJ2-7, with D possibly being TRBD2 (6 bases). Germline V CDR1 and CDR2: LGHNT, FRNRAP. Trimming removed 0 bases at V and 7 bases at J, with 16 bases between. This CDR3 comprises 15 residues. The CDR3 sequence: CASGLVPRRAGEQYF. CDR3 nucleotides: TGTGCTAGTGGTTTGGTACCTCGCAGGGCGGGGGAGCAGTACTTC.